Following are 8 T cell receptor beta chains from one sample sequenced in a study of identical twins. Via MiXCR, TCRdb re-called the 5' RACE reads, giving one row per CDR3 protein. The sample includes 250,000 or so distinct CDR3 sequences, about 8.3% of them seen just once. The data were also submitted as part of a second study, on yellow fever vaccine responses in identical twins.

Sequenced input: CD8+ T cells sorted from blood. The receptors come from a woman under 30 in good health.

This clonotype came up many times. The chain couples TRBV12-3 or TRBV12-4 to TRBJ1-5; tentative D call: TRBD1 (6 bases). V was clipped by 8 bases and J by 3 bases, with 14 bases between them. The CDR3 consists of 14 residues. The CDR3 loop is CASAGAGNNQPQHF. CDR3 DNA: TGTGCCAGCGCAGGGGCGGGGAACAATCAGCCCCAGCATTTT.

This clonotype was seen only a few times. The chain carries TRBV27 and TRBJ2-3, with 10 bases identical to TRBD2. The CDR3 length is 16 residues. V lost 7 bases to trimming and J lost 2 bases; unmatched junction nucleotides: 9. Looked up from germline, CDR1 is MNHEY and CDR2 is SMNVEV (reference sequence). The CDR3 reads CASNPLAGEATDTQYF. CDR3 bases: TGTGCCAGCAACCCCCTAGCGGGGGAGGCCACAGATACGCAGTATTTT.

This clonotype was counted at least ten times. This rearrangement joins TRBV4-3 to TRBJ2-7; 8 bases line up with TRBD2. V shed 0 bases and J 5 bases; nucleotides not matched to a gene: 9. There are 16 residues in the CDR3. Germline CDR1 LGHNA, CDR2 YSLEER. The DNA for the CDR3 is TGCGCCAGCAGCCAAGAGCAAAGCGGGAGTATCCACGAGCAGTACTTC. Protein product: CASSQEQSGSIHEQYF.

V and J are TRBV5-1 and TRBJ1-1; a possible D gene is TRBD1 (5 bases). There are 13 residues in the CDR3. CDR1 SGHRS and CDR2 YFSETQ come from the germline V gene. Trimming left V 2 bases short and J 1 base short, with 6 bases between. The CDR3 DNA follows: TGCGCCAGCAGCTTCGACAGGAACACTGAAGCTTTCTTT. Translation gives CASSFDRNTEAFF.

V gene TRBV28 combines with J gene TRBJ2-7; 8 bases are shared with TRBD2. There are 14 residues in the CDR3. Losses at the gene ends were 2 bases for V and 3 bases for J; bases not matched to a gene: 3. Germline CDR1 MDHEN, CDR2 SYDVKM. DNA for the CDR3: TGTGCCAGCAGTTTACTTAGCGGGAACTACGAGCAGTACTTC. Its protein is CASSLLSGNYEQYF.

This clonotype was picked up many times. The chain uses TRBV5-1 and TRBJ2-7, with TRBD2 matching 10 bases. Germline V CDR1 and CDR2: SGHRS, YFSETQ. CDR3 length: 16 residues. J gave up 2 bases and V 0 bases, and 5 bases lay outside the gene matches. The CDR3 is CASSLDLAGGAYEQYF. CDR3 sequence (DNA): TGCGCCAGCAGCTTGGATTTAGCGGGGGGAGCCTACGAGCAGTACTTC.

At least ten counts were recorded for this clonotype. V usage is TRBV6-1 and J usage is TRBJ1-2; D unresolved. CDR1 and CDR2 (germline): MNHNS, SASEGT. V shed 0 bases and J shed 4 bases, with 9 bases lying between them. The CDR3 has 14 amino acids. The CDR3 region is CASSEAAAFYGYTF. Here the CDR3 DNA reads TGTGCCAGCAGTGAAGCGGCGGCCTTCTATGGCTACACCTTC.

J is TRBJ2-7 and V is TRBV27, with 9 bases lining up with TRBD1. Germline CDR1 is MNHEY and CDR2 is SMNVEV (reference sequence). Trimming took 5 bases from V and 5 from J; bases not matched to a gene: 7. This CDR3 is built from 14 residues. CDR3 in amino acids: CASSDRDRDHEQYF. The CDR3 DNA is TGTGCCAGCAGTGACCGGGACAGGGACCACGAGCAGTACTTC.